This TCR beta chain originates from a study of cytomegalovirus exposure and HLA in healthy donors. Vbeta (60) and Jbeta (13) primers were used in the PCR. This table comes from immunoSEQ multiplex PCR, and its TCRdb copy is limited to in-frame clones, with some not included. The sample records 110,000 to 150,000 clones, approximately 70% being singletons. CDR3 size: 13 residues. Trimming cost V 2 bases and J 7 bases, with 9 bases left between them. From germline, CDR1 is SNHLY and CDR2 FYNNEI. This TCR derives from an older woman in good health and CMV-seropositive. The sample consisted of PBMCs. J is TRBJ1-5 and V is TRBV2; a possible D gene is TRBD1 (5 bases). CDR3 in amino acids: CASSEQDTQPQHF. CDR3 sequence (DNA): TGTGCCAGCAGTGAACAGGACACCCAGCCCCAGCATTTT.